The 27 T cell receptor beta chains below come from one sample, sequenced in a study of Graves' ophthalmopathy and Graves' hyperthyroidism. Amplification from RNA transcripts yielded the TCR beta CDR3 regions. RT-PCR was first run with HTBI primers, then multiplex PCR in a second round. Using its own MiXCR run on the multiplex PCR reads, TCRdb lists one record per CDR3 protein. The profile shows about 700,000 distinct CDR3 sequences, about 41% of them singletons. Material: peripheral blood. These receptors originate from an adult man with Graves' ophthalmopathy.

This clonotype appeared many times. This chain joins TRBV6-6 and TRBJ1-5; no clear D. Germline lookup yields CDR1 MNHNY and CDR2 SVGAGI (reference sequence). This CDR3 spans 19 amino acids. The V end lost 2 bases, the J end lost 2 bases, and 22 bases lay between the germline ends. CDR3 DNA: TGTGCCAGCAGTTACCCCGAGGAGTTGTCGGGATTTCGCAATCAGCCCCAGCATTTT. Protein sequence: CASSYPEELSGFRNQPQHF.

This clonotype was picked up many times. V gene TRBV7-8 combines with J gene TRBJ2-2, with D hard to call. This CDR3 has 14 residues. Per germline, CDR1 SGHVS and CDR2 FQNEAQ. Trimming stripped 6 bases from V and 7 bases from J, with 15 bases between. This CDR3 is CASRRSWVIGELFF. In DNA form, the CDR3 reads TGTGCCAGCAGGCGGTCCTGGGTGATCGGGGAGCTGTTTTTT.

As concerns this clonotype: A junction end diverges from the germline sequence, so it may reflect a read error. The chain carries TRBV7-9 and TRBJ2-7; the match to TRBD1 covers 8 bases. Germline CDR1 SEHNR, CDR2 FQNEAQ (reference sequence). The CDR3 spans 13 residues. In DNA form, the CDR3 reads TGTGCCGCAGTTCGAACAGGGGGAGACGAACAGTACTTC. It codes for CAAVRTGGDEQYF.

DNA of the CDR3: TGTGCCACCAGCAGTCGGACAGGGGCGCGGCCCGGGGCCAACGTCCTGACTTTC. It translates to CATSSRTGARPGANVLTF. The V gene is TRBV15, the J gene TRBJ2-6; 9 nucleotides match TRBD1. CDR3 length: 18 residues. J gave up 4 bases and V 3 bases, and 10 bases lay outside the gene matches. The germline gives CDR1 LNHNV, CDR2 YYDKDF (reference sequence). Full variable domain (missing parts from reference TRBV15 and TRBJ2-6): DAMVIQNPRYQVTQFGKPVTLSCSQTLNHNVMYWYQQKSSQAPKLLFHYYDKDFNNEADTPDNFQSRRPNTSFCFLDIRSPGLGDTAMYLCATSSRTGARPGANVLTFGAGSRLTVL.

This clonotype appeared many times. The CDR3 here is CASSGGGTVYGYTF. The DNA of the CDR3 is TGTGCCAGCAGTGGCGGGGGGACGGTCTATGGCTACACCTTC. The chain has TRBV2 and TRBJ1-2, with D perhaps matching TRBD1 (5 bases). Germline assignment: CDR1 SNHLY and CDR2 FYNNEI. CDR3 length equals 14 residues. V was trimmed by 4 bases and J by 4 bases, leaving 13 bases between them.

At least ten counts were recorded for this clonotype. This chain uses TRBV19 with TRBJ1-3, with no clear D. The CDR3 sequence is 14 residues long. The ends were cut back, 4 bases at V and 4 bases at J, with 11 bases in the middle. Germline-derived CDR1 and CDR2 are LNHDA and SQIVND (reference sequence). CDR3 sequence (DNA): TGTGCCAGTAGTACCGGACCGGCCGGAAACACCATATATTTT. Amino acids: CASSTGPAGNTIYF.

This rearrangement joins TRBV10-3 to TRBJ2-3; maybe TRBD1 (5 bases). Looked up from germline, CDR1 is ENHRY and CDR2 is SYGVKD. Deletions cut 3 bases from V and 3 bases from J, with 10 bases between. This CDR3 spans 14 amino acids. CDR3 bases: TGTGCCATCAGTGATTCGCAGGGAACAGATACGCAGTATTTT. Translated, it gives CAISDSQGTDTQYF.

This clonotype was picked up many times. The J gene is TRBJ1-1, the V gene TRBV7-2, with D tentatively TRBD1 (5 bases). In germline, CDR1 is SGHTA, CDR2 FQGNSA. This CDR3 comprises 14 residues. Between the trimmed V and J ends, which lost 5 bases and 3 bases, there was a span of 13 bases. CDR3 protein: CASSQRDGHTEAFF. CDR3 coding DNA: TGTGCCAGCAGCCAGCGGGACGGACACACTGAAGCTTTCTTT.

This clonotype has only one observation. The chain is built from TRBV6-1 and TRBJ2-7; 8 nucleotides line up with TRBD1. V was pared by 5 bases and J by 4 bases, with 7 bases of the junction left unmatched. This CDR3 is built from 14 residues. The germline V gene encodes CDR1 MNHNS and CDR2 SASEGT. The CDR3 here is CASSQRTGIYEQYF. CDR3 bases: TGTGCCAGCAGTCAACGGACAGGGATTTACGAGCAGTACTTC.

Regarding this clonotype: This may stem from a read error, because a much larger clone lies one nucleotide away. The rearrangement uses TRBV6-6 and TRBJ1-4; a possible D gene is TRBD1 (5 bases). This CDR3 region has 16 residues. The V gene's germline CDR1 is MNHNY and CDR2 SVGAGI (reference sequence). This CDR3 is CAGSSKKGMSNEKLFF. In DNA form, the CDR3 reads TGTGCCGGCAGTTCCAAAAAGGGGATGTCTAATGAAAAACTGTTTTTT.

Remarks on this clonotype: A much larger clone is a single base away; this may be a read error. V gene TRBV20-1 combines with J gene TRBJ1-5; 9 positions agree with TRBD1. Unmatched junction bases numbered 5, after V lost 5 bases and J lost 3 bases. The CDR3 is made up of 14 amino acids. Germline values: CDR1 DFQATT, CDR2 SNEGSKA (reference sequence). CDR3 sequence (DNA): TGCAGTGCTGGGACAGGGACCTTCAATCAGCCCCAGCATTTT. Residues: CSAGTGTFNQPQHF.

The genes are TRBV10-3 and TRBJ1-5; D ambiguous. Per germline, CDR1 ENHRY and CDR2 SYGVKD. Trimming took 0 bases from V and 7 from J, leaving 4 bases between them. CDR3 length: 12 residues. This chain's CDR3 is CAISESVQPQHF. The CDR3 nucleotides are TGTGCCATCAGTGAGTCGGTCCAGCCCCAGCATTTT.

Many counts were recorded for this clonotype. The rearrangement links TRBV9 to TRBJ2-2; either TRBD1 or TRBD2 may supply D (5 bases each). This CDR3 has 15 amino acids. Trimming took off 3 bases at V and 9 bases at J, with 18 bases between the two ends. CDR1 and CDR2 (germline): SGDLS, YYNGEE. The chain's CDR3 is CASSASPGPDRELFF. In nucleotides, the CDR3 is TGTGCCAGCAGCGCCTCGCCGGGACCGGACCGGGAGCTGTTTTTT.

This clonotype came up many times. V gene TRBV2 combines with J gene TRBJ2-7; D is possibly TRBD1 (5 bases). The CDR3 has 13 residues. Deletions cut 6 bases from V and 5 bases from J, with 14 bases between. The germline CDR1 and CDR2 sequences are SNHLY and FYNNEI. CDR3 in amino acids: CASRSGPTDEQYF. CDR3 sequence (DNA): TGTGCCAGCAGATCAGGGCCAACGGACGAGCAGTACTTC.

The rearrangement links TRBV29-1 to TRBJ1-5, with 8 nucleotides matching TRBD1. This CDR3 has 12 amino acids. CDR1 and CDR2 (germline): SQVTM, ANQGSEA. Trimming took 7 bases from V and 5 from J; bases not matched to a gene: 4. The CDR3 bases are TGCAGCGAGGGACAGGTTTATCAGCCCCAGCATTTT. Translated: CSEGQVYQPQHF.

The V call is TRBV7-9, the J call TRBJ1-5, with no clear D. The germline V gene encodes CDR1 SEHNR and CDR2 FQNEAQ (reference sequence). This CDR3 spans 12 amino acids. The CDR3 loop is CAKGGSNQPQHF. The CDR3 DNA follows: TGTGCTAAGGGTGGTAGCAATCAGCCCCAGCATTTT.

This clonotype was counted only a few times. The CDR3 spells CASSQEGGANVLTF. CDR3 nucleotide sequence: TGTGCCAGCAGTCAGGAAGGGGGGGCCAACGTCCTGACTTTC. This chain joins TRBV7-9 and TRBJ2-6; D remains unclear. The CDR3 consists of 14 residues. V lost 6 bases to trimming and J lost 4 bases, with 10 bases between them. Germline V gives CDR1 SEHNR, CDR2 FQNEAQ (reference sequence).

The V call is TRBV12-3 or TRBV12-4, the J call TRBJ1-3; TRBD1 matches 7 bases. Losses at the gene ends were 5 bases for V and 3 bases for J; bases not matched to a gene: 7. The CDR3 contains 15 residues. The CDR3 here is CASSEGAGGGNTIYF. CDR3 nucleotide sequence: TGTGCCAGCAGTGAGGGGGCAGGTGGTGGAAACACCATATATTTT.

This clonotype has at least ten counts. The rearrangement joins TRBV10-3 to TRBJ1-2, with TRBD1 identical over 8 bases. After removal of 10 bases from V and 3 bases from J, the junction contained 10 bases not matched to a gene. The CDR3 is 14 residues long. CDR1 is ENHRY, CDR2 SYGVKD, per germline. The CDR3: CATRQGTSDYGYTF. DNA for the CDR3: TGTGCCACCCGACAGGGGACATCGGACTATGGCTACACCTTC.

This clonotype showed up many times. The J gene is TRBJ1-5, the V gene TRBV4-3; weak D call: TRBD1 (5 bases). V was cut by 0 bases and J by 6 bases, with 12 bases left in between. The CDR3 sequence is 15 residues long. Germline V gene data show CDR1 as LGHNA and CDR2 as YSLEER. In DNA, the CDR3 is TGCGCCAGCAGCCAAGATCAGGGATCGGGTCAGCCCCAGCATTTT. As protein: CASSQDQGSGQPQHF.

The chain is built from TRBV7-8 and TRBJ1-4; D remains unclear. There are 14 residues in the CDR3. Trimming stripped 0 bases from V and 8 bases from J, with 10 bases between. The germline gives CDR1 SGHVS, CDR2 FQNEAQ. The CDR3 reads CASSLAWEGEKLFF. The CDR3 DNA is TGTGCCAGCAGCTTAGCGTGGGAGGGCGAAAAACTGTTTTTT.

Many counts were recorded for this clonotype. This chain joins TRBV9 and TRBJ1-5, with TRBD1 identical over 9 bases. CDR3 size: 16 residues. Germline V lookup: CDR1 SGDLS, CDR2 YYNGEE. The V gene end was trimmed by 3 bases and the J gene end by 1 base; junction bases not matched to a gene: 5. The CDR3 is CASSEGQGSSNQPQHF. The DNA for the CDR3 is TGTGCCAGCAGCGAGGGACAGGGTTCGAGCAATCAGCCCCAGCATTTT.

This clonotype was found a few times. The DNA for the CDR3 is TGCAGTGCTAGAGATCGATCCGGGAGAATTAATGAAAAACTGTTTTTT. It translates to CSARDRSGRINEKLFF. This chain links TRBV20-1 with TRBJ1-4, with D unclear. Trimming removed 0 bases at V and 4 bases at J, with 15 bases between. Germline V lookup: CDR1 DFQATT, CDR2 SNEGSKA (reference sequence). CDR3 length equals 16 residues.

The chain joins TRBV18 to TRBJ1-2, with D perhaps matching TRBD1 (6 bases). Germline-derived CDR1 and CDR2 are KGHSH and LQKENI. Trimming left V 3 bases short and J 8 bases short, with 13 bases between. The CDR3 has 13 amino acids. The CDR3 reads CASSPSDSDGYTF. The CDR3 nucleotides are TGTGCCAGCTCACCGTCGGACAGTGACGGCTACACCTTC.

The chain is built from TRBV7-7 and TRBJ1-1; no clear D. Germline V gives CDR1 SSHAT, CDR2 FNYEAQ (reference sequence). The CDR3 runs to 13 residues. Trimming shortened V by 6 bases and J by 4 bases, and 12 bases separated the two germline ends. The CDR3 DNA reads TGTGCCAGCAGGGATTTGACGGGCACTGAAGCTTTCTTT. Translating gives CASRDLTGTEAFF.

V gene TRBV7-2 combines with J gene TRBJ2-5; D is perhaps TRBD1 (6 bases). CDR3 size: 15 residues. Looked up from germline, CDR1 is SGHTA and CDR2 is FQGNSA. Trimming took off 5 bases at V and 4 bases at J, with 17 bases between the two ends. The CDR3 DNA reads TGTGCCAGCAGCAACCGGGACACACCGGGAGAGACCCAGTACTTC. Protein sequence: CASSNRDTPGETQYF.

This chain links TRBV20-1 with TRBJ1-2, with a weak D call TRBD1 (6 bases). Germline CDR1 reads DFQATT; CDR2 reads SNEGSKA (reference sequence). The germline V and J ends were trimmed by 0 bases and 2 bases, with 13 bases remaining between them. The CDR3 is 15 amino acids. The CDR3 coding sequence is TGCAGTGCTAGAGACCCAAGGACAGCAAACTATGGCTACACCTTC. Translated: CSARDPRTANYGYTF.